This T cell receptor (beta chain) was identified in a study of CD8 T cells in ankylosing spondylitis. Study-wide points: Clones linked to disease were reported to show significant enrichment in matched ankylosing spondylitis synovial fluid. In reactive arthritis synovial fluid and blood, some motif variants had been reported before.

This clonotype was seen ten or more times. No antigen is known for it. Making the TCR beta libraries involved quantitative 5'-RACE with molecular barcodes. TCRdb re-called the 5' RACE reads with MiXCR, one entry per CDR3 protein. Of about 44,000 distinct CDR3 sequences in the sample, 11% were seen once. The V and J ends lost 1 base and 8 bases respectively, with 17 bases between them. This CDR3 region has 16 residues. The source material was blood, either unsorted or a sorted T cell fraction (not recorded which). This clonotype originated in a male donor with ankylosing spondylitis or in good health (not recorded which). The gene calls are TRBV12-3 or TRBV12-4 and TRBJ1-4, with D possibly being TRBD1 (6 bases). The CDR3 here is CASSLVRGLYGEKLFF. DNA for the CDR3: TGTGCCAGCAGTTTAGTTCGGGGGCTCTATGGAGAAAAACTGTTTTTT.